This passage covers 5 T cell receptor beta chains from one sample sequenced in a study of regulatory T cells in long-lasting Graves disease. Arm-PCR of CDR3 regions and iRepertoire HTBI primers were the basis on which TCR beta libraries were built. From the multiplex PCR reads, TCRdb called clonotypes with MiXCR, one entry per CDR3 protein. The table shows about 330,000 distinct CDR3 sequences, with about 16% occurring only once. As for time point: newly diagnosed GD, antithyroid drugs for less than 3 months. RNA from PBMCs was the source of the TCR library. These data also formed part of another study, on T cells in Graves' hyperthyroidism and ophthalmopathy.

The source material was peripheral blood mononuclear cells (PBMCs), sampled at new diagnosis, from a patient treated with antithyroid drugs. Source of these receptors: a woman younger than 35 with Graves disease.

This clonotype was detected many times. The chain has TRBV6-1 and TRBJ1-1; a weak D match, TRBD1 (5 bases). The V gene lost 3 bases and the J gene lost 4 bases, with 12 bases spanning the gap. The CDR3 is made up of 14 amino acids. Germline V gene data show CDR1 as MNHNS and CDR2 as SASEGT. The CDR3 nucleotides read TGTGCCAGCAGTGACTGGGGCGAAGGCACTGAAGCTTTCTTT. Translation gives CASSDWGEGTEAFF.

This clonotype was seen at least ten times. The CDR3 DNA follows: TGTGCCAGCAGCTTACACCCAGGCCTGAACACCGGGGAGCTGTTTTTT. Its translation: CASSLHPGLNTGELFF. V is TRBV7-3 and J is TRBJ2-2; D remains unclear. The CDR3 has 16 amino acids. Germline CDR1 and CDR2: SGHTA and FQGTGA. V gave up 2 bases and J gave up 1 base, with 11 bases separating them.

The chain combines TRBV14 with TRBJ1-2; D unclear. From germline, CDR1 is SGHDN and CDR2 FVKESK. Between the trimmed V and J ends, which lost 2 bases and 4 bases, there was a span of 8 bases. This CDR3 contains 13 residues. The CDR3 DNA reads TGTGCCAGCAGCCAATTAAGTAGCTATGGCTACACCTTC. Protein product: CASSQLSSYGYTF.

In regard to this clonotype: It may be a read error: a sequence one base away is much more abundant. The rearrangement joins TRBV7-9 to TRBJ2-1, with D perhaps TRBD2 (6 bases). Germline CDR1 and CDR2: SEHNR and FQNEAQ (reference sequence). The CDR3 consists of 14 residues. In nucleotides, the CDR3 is TGTGCCAGCAGCTTAGTAAGTAGCGGAAATGAGCAGCTCTTC. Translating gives CASSLVSSGNEQLF. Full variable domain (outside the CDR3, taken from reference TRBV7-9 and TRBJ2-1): DTGVSQNPRHKITKRGQNVTFRCDPISEHNRLYWYRQTLGQGPEFLTYFQNEAQLEKSRLLSDRFSAERPKGSFSTLEIQRTEQGDSAMYLCASSLVSSGNEQLFGPGTRLTVL.

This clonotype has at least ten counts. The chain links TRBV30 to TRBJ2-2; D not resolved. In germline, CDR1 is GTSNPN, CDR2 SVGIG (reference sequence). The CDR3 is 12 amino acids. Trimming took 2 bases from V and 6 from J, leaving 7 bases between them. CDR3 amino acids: CAWSPRAGELFF. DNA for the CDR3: TGTGCCTGGAGTCCTAGGGCCGGGGAGCTGTTTTTT. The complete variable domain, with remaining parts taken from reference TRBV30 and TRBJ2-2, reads SQTIHQWPATLVQPVGSPLSLECTVEGTSNPNLYWYRQAAGRGLQLLFYSVGIGQISSEVPQNLSASRPQDRQFILSSKKLLLSDSGFYLCAWSPRAGELFFGEGSRLTVL.